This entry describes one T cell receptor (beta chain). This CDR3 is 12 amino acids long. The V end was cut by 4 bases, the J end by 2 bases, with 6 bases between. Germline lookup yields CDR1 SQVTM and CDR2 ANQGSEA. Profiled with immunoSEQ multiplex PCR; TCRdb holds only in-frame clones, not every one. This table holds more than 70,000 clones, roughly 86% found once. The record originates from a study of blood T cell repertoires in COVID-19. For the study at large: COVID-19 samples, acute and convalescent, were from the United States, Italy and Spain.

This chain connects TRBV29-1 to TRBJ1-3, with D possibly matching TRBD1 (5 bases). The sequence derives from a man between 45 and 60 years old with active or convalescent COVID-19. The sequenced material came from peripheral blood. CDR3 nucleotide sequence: TGCAGCGTTGCGGGGGCTGGAAACACCATATATTTT. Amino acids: CSVAGAGNTIYF. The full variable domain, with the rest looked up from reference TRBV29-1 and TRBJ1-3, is SAVISQKPSRDICQRGTSLTIQCQVDSQVTMMFWYRQQPGQSLTLIATANQGSEATYESGFVIDKFPISRPNLTFSTLTVSNMSPEDSSIYLCSVAGAGNTIYFGEGSWLTVV.